Listed below are T cell receptor beta chains from one sample, sequenced in a study of blood T cell repertoires in COVID-19. Data came from immunoSEQ multiplex PCR; TCRdb stores just in-frame clones and leaves some out. This table has around 250,000 clones, roughly 85% appearing once. The source material was peripheral blood. All receptors come from a man aged 25-45 years who had recovered from COVID-19. Each CDR3 is given with its conserved first and last residue. A D gene is named only where the DNA matches it firmly. Some rows have no size entry. The others give once, few or many, or a class for an expanded clone.

clone_size	d_call	v_call	j_call	cdr3_aa	cdr3_nt
.	.	TRBV19	TRBJ1-1	CASRWGVDTEAFF	TGTGCCAGTAGGTGGGGGGTGGACACTGAAGCTTTCTTT
.	TRBD2	TRBV9	TRBJ2-2	CASSVVRAGLPHTGELFF	TGTGCCAGCAGCGTAGTCCGAGCGGGGCTCCCCCACACCGGGGAGCTGTTTTTT
.	.	TRBV27	TRBJ1-2	CASSFYRDRVNGYTF	TGTGCCAGCAGTTTCTACAGGGATCGAGTAAATGGCTACACCTTC
.	TRBD1	TRBV28	TRBJ1-1	CASSTGQGRTEAFF	TGTGCCAGCAGTACCGGACAGGGTAGGACTGAAGCTTTCTTT
.	.	TRBV14	TRBJ1-2	CASSQGVRGTYGYTF	TGTGCCAGCAGCCAAGGGGTCAGGGGCACTTATGGCTACACCTTC
.	.	TRBV7-8	TRBJ1-4	CASSLGPGTNEKLFF	TGTGCCAGCAGCTTGGGTCCAGGAACTAATGAAAAACTGTTTTTT
.	TRBD1	TRBV19	TRBJ1-2	CASSIVHGTGYYGYTF	TGTGCCAGTAGTATAGTCCACGGGACAGGGTACTATGGCTACACCTTC
.	TRBD1	TRBV4-1	TRBJ1-5	CASTLQGISNQPQHF	TGCGCCAGCACCCTACAGGGGATTAGCAATCAGCCCCAGCATTTT
.	.	TRBV27	TRBJ1-2	CASSLWRGRGAGNGYTF	TGTGCCAGCAGTTTATGGAGGGGGAGGGGCGCGGGGAATGGCTACACCTTC
once	TRBD2	TRBV7-2	TRBJ2-3	CASSISGGAQGTQYF	TGTGCCAGCAGCATAAGCGGGGGGGCCCAGGGTACGCAGTATTTT
.	.	TRBV4-1	TRBJ2-7	CASSGLQGYEQYF	TGCGCCTCGTCGGGTCTTCAAGGCTACGAGCAGTACTTC
.	.	TRBV27	TRBJ1-3	CASSLSRSGNTIYF	TGTGCCAGCAGTTTATCGCGTAGCGGAAACACCATATATTTT
.	.	TRBV27	TRBJ1-5	CASSLADRLNQPQHF	TGTGCCAGCAGTTTAGCAGACAGACTCAATCAGCCCCAGCATTTT
once	.	TRBV4-3	TRBJ1-3	CASSQVAGGAGNTIYF	TGCGCCAGCAGCCAAGTGGCCGGGGGAGCCGGAAACACCATATATTTT
.	TRBD2	TRBV2	TRBJ2-2	CASTGLAGFANTGELFF	TGTGCCAGCACCGGACTAGCGGGGTTCGCGAACACCGGGGAGCTGTTTTTT
.	TRBD2	TRBV4-2	TRBJ2-5	CASSQDSAGGETQYF	TGTGCCAGCAGCCAAGATAGCGCGGGGGGGGAGACCCAGTACTTC
.	TRBD1	TRBV19	TRBJ1-3	CASSMTGYVAGNTIYF	TGTGCCAGTAGTATGACAGGGTACGTGGCTGGAAACACCATATATTTT
.	TRBD1	TRBV30	TRBJ1-2	CAWTPDRGHYGYTF	TGTGCCTGGACTCCGGACAGGGGACACTATGGCTACACCTTC
.	TRBD2	TRBV11-2	TRBJ2-3	CASSLRTSGTTDTQYF	TGTGCCAGCAGCCTTCGGACTAGCGGGACCACAGATACGCAGTATTTT
.	TRBD2	TRBV7-6	TRBJ2-3	CASSLYVAGGPDTQYF	TGTGCCAGCAGCTTATATGTAGCGGGGGGGCCAGATACGCAGTATTTT
.	.	TRBV12-3/TRBV12-4	TRBJ1-2	CASSFTPNYGYTF	TGTGCCAGCAGTTTCACACCGAACTATGGCTACACCTTC
.	.	TRBV25-1	TRBJ2-3	CASNSPPFGQYF	TGTGCCAGCAACAGCCCGCCTTTCGGGCAGTATTTT
.	TRBD1	TRBV4-2	TRBJ1-5	CASSQADRNSNQPQHF	TGTGCCAGCAGCCAAGCGGACAGGAACAGCAATCAGCCCCAGCATTTT
.	.	TRBV5-1	TRBJ2-3	CASSLGLGGGTGTDTQYF	TGCGCCAGCAGCTTGGGGTTAGGGGGCGGGACTGGCACAGATACGCAGTATTTT
.	.	TRBV6-6	TRBJ1-1	CASSTARQGIAFF	TGTGCCAGCAGTACTGCGAGGCAGGGGATAGCTTTCTTT
.	TRBD1	TRBV6-4	TRBJ2-6	CASSPRTGVHSGANVLTF	TGTGCCAGCAGCCCCAGGACAGGGGTTCACTCTGGGGCCAACGTCCTGACTTTC
.	.	TRBV14	TRBJ1-1	CASSQVRGTEAFF	TGTGCCAGCAGCCAAGTAAGGGGGACTGAAGCTTTCTTT
.	.	TRBV5-1	TRBJ2-1	CASSPSQRNEQFF	TGCGCCAGCAGCCCCTCTCAGAGGAATGAGCAGTTCTTC
.	TRBD1	TRBV3-1/TRBV3-2	TRBJ1-4	CASRLQTGSGEKLFF	TGTGCCAGCAGACTCCAGACAGGGTCAGGTGAAAAACTGTTTTTT
.	.	TRBV19	TRBJ1-5	CAGGGLSNQPQHF	TGTGCTGGCGGGGGGCTTAGCAATCAGCCCCAGCATTTT
.	.	TRBV7-2	TRBJ1-1	CASSLAWPLRGNTEAFF	TGTGCCAGCAGCTTAGCGTGGCCTCTCCGGGGGAACACTGAAGCTTTCTTT
.	.	TRBV10-3	TRBJ1-6	CAAADSSPLHF	TGTGCCGCGGCCGACTCGTCACCCCTCCACTTT
once	TRBD1	TRBV2	TRBJ1-5	CASSRTGFNQPQHF	TGTGCCAGCAGCCGGACAGGTTTCAATCAGCCCCAGCATTTT
.	.	TRBV19	TRBJ1-2	CASSIGSGVLVDYGYTF	TGTGCCAGTAGTATCGGCAGTGGAGTACTCGTTGACTATGGCTACACCTTC
.	.	TRBV10-3	TRBJ1-4	CAIREAPAGDKLFF	TGTGCCATCAGGGAAGCTCCGGCAGGGGACAAACTGTTTTTT
.	TRBD1	TRBV9	TRBJ2-2	CASSVAEGAWVGELFF	TGTGCCAGCAGCGTAGCTGAGGGGGCTTGGGTCGGGGAGCTGTTTTTT
.	.	TRBV11-2	TRBJ2-7	CASSFRTDSFYEQYF	TGTGCCAGCAGCTTCCGGACAGACTCTTTCTACGAGCAGTACTTC
.	.	TRBV29-1	TRBJ2-3	CSADPGTDTQYF	TGCAGCGCTGACCCGGGAACAGATACGCAGTATTTT
.	.	TRBV11-2	TRBJ1-1	CASSLVGQGWNTEAFF	TGTGCCAGCAGCTTAGTAGGTCAGGGGTGGAACACTGAAGCTTTCTTT
.	TRBD1	TRBV25-1	TRBJ1-2	CASSEWGTGKYQNYGYTF	TGTGCCAGCAGTGAATGGGGGACAGGGAAATACCAAAACTATGGCTACACCTTC
.	.	TRBV11-2	TRBJ1-2	CASSLDLFSYGYTF	TGTGCCAGCAGCTTAGATTTGTTTTCGTATGGCTACACCTTC
.	.	TRBV3-1/TRBV3-2	TRBJ2-3	CASSHFGRTTDTQYF	TGTGCCAGCAGCCATTTTGGCCGAACCACAGATACGCAGTATTTT
once	.	TRBV6-4	TRBJ1-5	CASSGGINQPQHF	TGTGCCAGCAGTGGAGGGATCAATCAGCCCCAGCATTTT
.	TRBD2	TRBV7-2	TRBJ2-7	CASSSGLAGTYEQYF	TGTGCCAGCAGCAGCGGACTAGCGGGGACCTACGAGCAGTACTTC
.	.	TRBV9	TRBJ1-5	CASSYGDTLTPQHF	TGTGCCAGCAGTTATGGGGACACTCTAACGCCCCAGCATTTT
.	.	TRBV6-5	TRBJ2-7	CASSYGRHPPYEQYF	TGTGCCAGCAGTTACGGCCGTCATCCTCCCTACGAGCAGTACTTC
.	.	TRBV7-8	TRBJ1-5	CASSLFSDQPQHF	TGTGCCAGCAGCTTATTTTCGGATCAGCCCCAGCATTTT
.	TRBD1	TRBV27	TRBJ1-2	CASSLRRVLGGAGQGYTF	TGTGCCAGCAGTTTAAGGAGAGTGTTAGGGGGCGCCGGTCAAGGCTACACCTTC
few	.	TRBV3-1/TRBV3-2	TRBJ1-2	CASSQEVLGAIVNYGYTF	TGTGCCAGCAGCCAAGAAGTTCTGGGCGCCATCGTTAACTATGGCTACACCTTC
.	TRBD2	TRBV27	TRBJ2-3	CASRQIGAGSSGGTDTQYF	TGTGCCAGCAGGCAAATTGGGGCCGGGAGTAGCGGGGGCACAGATACGCAGTATTTT
.	TRBD2	TRBV7-8	TRBJ2-3	CASSPQGTSGVYTQYF	TGTGCCAGCAGCCCCCAAGGGACTAGCGGGGTATATACGCAGTATTTT
.	TRBD2	TRBV24-1	TRBJ2-1	CATSERLAGLQFF	TGTGCCACCAGTGAACGACTAGCGGGGTTACAGTTCTTC
.	.	TRBV7-2	TRBJ2-2	CASSLREIGELFF	TGTGCCAGCAGCTTAAGGGAGATCGGGGAGCTGTTTTTT
.	.	TRBV7-5	TRBJ2-1	CARSETRGLGDNNEQFF	TGTGCCAGAAGCGAAACGCGAGGGCTAGGCGATAACAATGAGCAGTTCTTC
.	.	TRBV6-5	TRBJ2-7	CASSGQSGAYEQYF	TGTGCCAGCAGCGGACAGTCCGGAGCCTACGAGCAGTACTTC
.	.	TRBV4-3	TRBJ1-1	CASSPGEENTEAFF	TGCGCCAGCAGCCCGGGGGAAGAGAACACTGAAGCTTTCTTT
.	.	TRBV6-4	TRBJ2-2	CASSDSATGELFF	TGTGCCAGCAGTGACTCGGCCACCGGGGAGCTGTTTTTT
.	TRBD1	TRBV10-3	TRBJ1-5	CAIRPSGGHQPQHF	TGTGCCATCAGGCCCTCAGGGGGCCATCAGCCCCAGCATTTT
.	TRBD1	TRBV29-1	TRBJ1-4	CSVAKDRHEKLFF	TGCAGCGTTGCCAAGGACAGGCATGAAAAACTGTTTTTT
.	.	TRBV12-3/TRBV12-4	TRBJ2-7	CASSRQLSYEQYF	TGTGCCAGCAGCCGACAGCTCTCCTACGAGCAGTACTTC